These T cell receptor beta chains were read from a single sample in a study of cytomegalovirus exposure and HLA in healthy donors. Method: immunoSEQ multiplex PCR; TCRdb's copy keeps in-frame clones and lacks some. The sample consists of approximately 140,000 clones, 75% to 80% of them appearing once. The material sequenced was PBMCs. The receptors were gathered from a woman between 50 and 59 years old in good health and CMV-seronegative. CDR3s include the opening cysteine and the closing phenylalanine or tryptophan. The D gene is left open where the match is weak. Size tells how often a clone was seen (once, few, many) or the class of an expanded clone, and some rows leave it out.

size,length,V,D,J,CDR3,DNA
.,16,TRBV4-3,.,TRBJ1-2,CASSQDVAGGGSGYTF,TGCGCCAGCAGCCAAGATGTGGCGGGGGGCGGTTCTGGCTACACCTTC
once,14,TRBV2,TRBD1,TRBJ1-2,CASTLQGADYGYTF,TGTGCCAGCACTTTACAGGGGGCGGACTATGGCTACACCTTC
.,16,TRBV7-9,TRBD1,TRBJ2-7,CSSSQSWGQGTYEQYF,TGTTCCAGCAGCCAATCCTGGGGACAGGGGACCTACGAGCAGTACTTC
few,17,TRBV4-2,TRBD2,TRBJ2-3,CASRLAGALTSTDTQYF,TGTGCCAGCAGATTAGCGGGGGCCCTTACTTCCACAGATACGCAGTATTTT
.,16,TRBV5-1,.,TRBJ1-6,CASGLEGGGGNSPLHF,TGCGCCAGCGGATTGGAGGGAGGGGGTGGTAATTCACCCCTCCACTTT
.,16,TRBV6-5,.,TRBJ1-3,CASSYRQFFSGNTIYF,TGTGCCAGCAGTTACCGACAGTTTTTCTCTGGAAACACCATATATTTT
.,13,TRBV10-3,TRBD1,TRBJ1-1,CASTPQGDTEAFF,TGTGCCTCAACCCCCCAGGGGGACACTGAAGCTTTCTTT
.,15,TRBV25-1,.,TRBJ2-1,CASSEYRGANNEQFF,TGTGCCAGCAGTGAATACCGGGGGGCTAATAATGAGCAGTTCTTC
.,14,TRBV6-5,TRBD1,TRBJ1-6,CASSSGTDNSPLHF,TGTGCCAGCAGTTCCGGGACAGATAATTCACCCCTCCACTTT
.,15,TRBV5-4,.,TRBJ2-2,CASSLGGEYTGELFF,TGTGCCAGCAGCTTGGGCGGGGAGTACACCGGGGAGCTGTTTTTT